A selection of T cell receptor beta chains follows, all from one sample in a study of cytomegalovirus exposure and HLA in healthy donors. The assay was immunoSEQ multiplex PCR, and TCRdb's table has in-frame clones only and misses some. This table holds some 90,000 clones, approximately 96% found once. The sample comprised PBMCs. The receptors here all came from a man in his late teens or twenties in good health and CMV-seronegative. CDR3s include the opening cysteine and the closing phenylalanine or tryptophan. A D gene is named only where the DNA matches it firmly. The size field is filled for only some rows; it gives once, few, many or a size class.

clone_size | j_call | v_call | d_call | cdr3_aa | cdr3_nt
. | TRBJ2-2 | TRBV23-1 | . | CASSLLVHTGELFF | TGCGCCAGCAGTCTTCTTGTCCACACCGGGGAGCTGTTTTTT
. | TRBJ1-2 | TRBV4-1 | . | CASSQDRGSGYTF | TGCGCCAGCAGCCAAGATAGGGGTAGTGGCTACACCTTC
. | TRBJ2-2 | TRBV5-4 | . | CASSLGAAGKTGELFF | TGTGCCAGCAGCTTGGGGGCCGCGGGAAAGACCGGGGAGCTGTTTTTT
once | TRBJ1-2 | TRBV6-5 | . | CASSYRDKNYGYTF | TGTGCCAGCAGTTACCGGGACAAAAACTATGGCTACACCTTC
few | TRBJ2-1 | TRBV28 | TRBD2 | CASSLFVLAGGQNEQFF | TGTGCCAGCAGTTTATTTGTTCTAGCGGGAGGACAAAATGAGCAGTTCTTC
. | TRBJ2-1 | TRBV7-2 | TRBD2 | CASRKPGGLAGRNEQFF | TGTGCCAGCAGGAAGCCTGGCGGACTAGCGGGGAGGAATGAGCAGTTCTTC
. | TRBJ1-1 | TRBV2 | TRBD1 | CASRGTGGLDTEAFF | TGTGCCAGCCGGGGGACAGGGGGATTGGACACTGAAGCTTTCTTT
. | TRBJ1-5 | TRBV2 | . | CASSEMSADQPQHF | TGTGCCAGCAGTGAAATGTCGGCGGATCAGCCCCAGCATTTT
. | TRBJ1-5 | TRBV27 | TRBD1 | CASSEWDRGHQPQHF | TGTGCCAGCAGTGAATGGGACAGGGGCCATCAGCCCCAGCATTTT
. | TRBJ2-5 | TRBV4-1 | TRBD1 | CASSQVRGRETQYF | TGCGCCAGCAGCCAAGTGAGGGGGCGGGAGACCCAGTACTTC
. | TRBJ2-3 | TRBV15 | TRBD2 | CATRFMKGLAGVGSPDTQYF | TGTGCCACCAGGTTCATGAAGGGACTAGCGGGAGTAGGGTCCCCAGATACGCAGTATTTT
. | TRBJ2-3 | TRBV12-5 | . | CASGPGQSTDTQYF | TGTGCTAGTGGTCCCGGACAGAGCACAGATACGCAGTATTTT
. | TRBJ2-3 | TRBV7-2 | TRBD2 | CASSYDTSKAGSTQYF | TGTGCCAGCAGCTACGACACTAGTAAAGCGGGGAGTACGCAGTATTTT
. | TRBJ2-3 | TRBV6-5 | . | CASSYGEQPGSDTQYF | TGTGCCAGCAGTTACGGGGAGCAGCCTGGATCGGATACGCAGTATTTT
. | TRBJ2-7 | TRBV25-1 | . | CASSASGYSYEQYF | TGTGCCAGCAGTGCCTCAGGGTACTCCTACGAGCAGTACTTC
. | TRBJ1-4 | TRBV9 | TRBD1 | CASSAGDRGQEKLFF | TGTGCCAGCAGCGCGGGGGACAGGGGACAGGAAAAACTGTTTTTT
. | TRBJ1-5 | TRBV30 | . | CAWSASTTTRQPQHF | TGTGCCTGGAGTGCCTCGACAACCACCCGACAGCCCCAGCATTTT
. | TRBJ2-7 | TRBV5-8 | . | CASSPEQYEQYF | TGTGCCAGCAGCCCGGAACAGTACGAGCAGTACTTC
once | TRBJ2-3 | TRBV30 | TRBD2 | CAWSRAGGPDTQYF | TGTGCCTGGAGTCGGGCGGGAGGGCCAGATACGCAGTATTTT
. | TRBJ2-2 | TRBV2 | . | CASREFSEVGELFF | TGTGCCAGCAGGGAATTTAGTGAAGTCGGGGAGCTGTTTTTT
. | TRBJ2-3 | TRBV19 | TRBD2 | CASGKIAGQTGDTQYF | TGTGCCAGTGGTAAAATAGCGGGACAAACGGGGGATACGCAGTATTTT
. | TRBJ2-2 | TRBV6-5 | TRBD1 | CASSRGQGTGELFF | TGTGCCAGCAGCCGAGGACAGGGAACCGGGGAGCTGTTTTTT